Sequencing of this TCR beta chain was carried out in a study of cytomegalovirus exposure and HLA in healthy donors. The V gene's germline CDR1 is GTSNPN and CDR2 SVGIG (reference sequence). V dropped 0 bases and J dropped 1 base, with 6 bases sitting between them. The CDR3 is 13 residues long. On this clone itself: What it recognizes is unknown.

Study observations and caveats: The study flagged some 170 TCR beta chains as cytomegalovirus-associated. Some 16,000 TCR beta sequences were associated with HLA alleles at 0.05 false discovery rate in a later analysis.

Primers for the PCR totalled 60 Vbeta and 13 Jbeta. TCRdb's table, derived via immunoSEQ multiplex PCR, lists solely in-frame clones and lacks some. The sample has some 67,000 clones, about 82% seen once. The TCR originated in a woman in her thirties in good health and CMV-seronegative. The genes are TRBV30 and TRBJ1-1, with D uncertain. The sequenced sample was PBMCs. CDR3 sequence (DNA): TGTGCCTGGAGTGTAACAGAGAACACTGAAGCTTTCTTT. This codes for CAWSVTENTEAFF.